The 25 T cell receptor beta chains below all came from one sample that was sequenced in a study of beta chain features in type 1 diabetes. Expressed TCRB transcripts got sequenced, as all isolated RNA was reverse transcribed. Only in-frame clones appear in the TCRdb table, and some are missing; sequencing was by immunoSEQ multiplex PCR. This sample yields roughly 230,000 clones, of which over 8.5% are seen a single time; under 0.035% belongs to the top ten. The sequenced sample consisted of naive CD4+ T cells from blood. Receptors were obtained from a woman younger than 30 in good health.

The V gene is TRBV4-1, the J gene TRBJ2-7, with 11 bases aligning to TRBD1. The CDR3 length is 17 residues. From germline, CDR1 is MGHRA and CDR2 YSYEKL. J lost 0 bases, V lost 2 bases, and 6 bases had no gene match. CDR3 residues: CASSQRTGGLSSYEQYF. In nucleotides, the CDR3 is TGCGCCAGCAGCCAAAGGACAGGGGGCCTGAGCTCCTACGAGCAGTACTTC.

The genes are TRBV19 and TRBJ2-2; 7 bases align to TRBD1. V dropped 3 bases and J dropped 6; count of bases not matched to a gene: 4. The V gene's germline CDR1 is LNHDA and CDR2 SQIVND (reference sequence). The CDR3 runs 14 residues. The CDR3 nucleotides read TGTGCCAGTAGTATGACAGGGATCCCCGGGGAGCTGTTTTTT. This sequence encodes CASSMTGIPGELFF.

This clone came up a few times. V gene TRBV28 combines with J gene TRBJ2-7; the match to TRBD1 covers 9 bases. CDR3 size: 12 residues. Trimming cost V 10 bases and J 6 bases; bases outside gene matches: 7. Germline CDR1 MDHEN, CDR2 SYDVKM. CDR3: CATGQGTSEQYF. The CDR3 nucleotides read TGTGCCACCGGACAGGGGACAAGCGAGCAGTACTTC.

This clone was found a few times. The chain has TRBV30 and TRBJ1-1; a possible D gene is TRBD1 (6 bases). The germline CDR1 and CDR2 sequences are GTSNPN and SVGIG (reference sequence). V lost 5 bases and J 0 bases, leaving 10 bases between the germline ends. This CDR3 is built from 13 residues. The CDR3 DNA sequence: TGTGCCTGGTTTGGGGGCATGAACACTGAAGCTTTCTTT. Amino acids: CAWFGGMNTEAFF.

This clone was observed a handful of times. The chain recombines TRBV6-1 with TRBJ2-7, with 9 bases fitting TRBD1. The germline V gene encodes CDR1 MNHNS and CDR2 SASEGT. CDR3 length equals 15 residues. V gave up 8 bases and J gave up 6 bases; unmatched junction bases: 14. CDR3 coding DNA: TGTGCCAGCTCTAAACCGACAGGGGGATTAACCGAGCAGTACTTC. Translation gives CASSKPTGGLTEQYF.

The rearrangement joins TRBV6-6 to TRBJ1-2, with 10 bases aligning to TRBD1. The CDR3 is 16 amino acids. Losses at the gene ends were 5 bases for V and 6 bases for J; bases not matched to a gene: 12. Germline CDR1 MNHNY, CDR2 SVGAGI (reference sequence). The CDR3 loop reads CASSAVGGQGIDGYTF. The CDR3, as DNA: TGTGCCAGCAGTGCCGTGGGGGGACAGGGGATAGATGGCTACACCTTC.

In its sample, this clone was seen a few times. V usage is TRBV4-1 and J usage is TRBJ2-1; 8 bases are shared with TRBD1. V lost 1 base and J lost 2; bases outside the gene matches: 4. Germline V gene sequence: CDR1 MGHRA, CDR2 YSYEKL. The CDR3 runs 16 residues. The CDR3, as DNA: TGCGCCAGCAGCCAAGCGGGCAGGGGGCCCTACAATGAGCAGTTCTTC. Translated, it gives CASSQAGRGPYNEQFF.

This clone was counted a few times. This rearrangement joins TRBV4-1 to TRBJ1-5; the D gene is possibly TRBD1 (6 bases). Germline V CDR1 and CDR2: MGHRA, YSYEKL. V was pared by 8 bases and J by 3 bases, with 11 bases between. The CDR3 extends over 13 amino acids. The CDR3 DNA sequence: TGCGCCAGCGGACACAGGGACAATCAGCCCCAGCATTTT. Its protein is CASGHRDNQPQHF.

The chain links TRBV19 to TRBJ2-1; tentative D call: TRBD1 (6 bases). Germline V gene data show CDR1 as LNHDA and CDR2 as SQIVND (reference sequence). With 5 bases removed from V and 6 bases from J, the gap between germline ends came to 14 bases. This CDR3 contains 14 residues. The CDR3 nucleotides are TGTGCCAGTAGTCCTCCTGGACAGATCAATGAGCAGTTCTTC. Its protein product is CASSPPGQINEQFF.

The rearrangement uses TRBV30 and TRBJ2-1, with D possibly matching TRBD2 (6 bases). Germline loops: CDR1 GTSNPN, CDR2 SVGIG (reference sequence). The length of the CDR3 is 16 residues. Trimming left V 0 bases short and J 8 bases short, with 20 bases between. The chain's CDR3 is CAWSVGLAAGSYEQFF. CDR3 nucleotides: TGTGCCTGGAGTGTGGGCTTAGCCGCGGGGAGCTATGAGCAGTTCTTC.

The chain couples TRBV30 to TRBJ1-1; D remains unclear. Germline values: CDR1 GTSNPN, CDR2 SVGIG (reference sequence). Trimming cost V 2 bases and J 6 bases, with 7 bases left between them. The CDR3 covers 11 residues. The CDR3 region has the DNA TGTGCCTGGAGTTCAGGCGCTGAAGCTTTCTTT. Amino acid sequence: CAWSSGAEAFF. The full variable domain, completed using reference TRBV30 and TRBJ1-1, is SQTIHQWPATLVQPVGSPLSLECTVEGTSNPNLYWYRQAAGRGLQLLFYSVGIGQISSEVPQNLSASRPQDRQFILSSKKLLLSDSGFYLCAWSSGAEAFFGQGTRLTVV.

This clone has a handful of counts. This chain uses TRBV30 with TRBJ2-1, with a possible D match to TRBD2 (5 bases). V was shortened by 7 bases and J by 5 bases, with 15 bases between the two germline ends. There are 13 residues in the CDR3. CDR1 is GTSNPN and CDR2 is SVGIG in the germline V gene (reference sequence). DNA for the CDR3: TGTGCCTTAAGGCTAGCCGGTGACAATGAGCAGTTCTTC. Translated, it gives CALRLAGDNEQFF.

The table lists this clone with a few counts. The genes are TRBV28 and TRBJ2-5; D gene unclear. The CDR3 contains 13 residues. Germline V gene lookup returns CDR1 MDHEN and CDR2 SYDVKM. The V and J ends lost 4 bases and 7 bases respectively, with 13 bases between them. In nucleotides, the CDR3 is TGTGCCAGCAGTTCTTTGATAGCTGCGACCCAGTACTTC. Translating it yields CASSSLIAATQYF.

The chain uses TRBV30 and TRBJ1-2; 11 nucleotides align to TRBD1. The junction had 7 bases not matched to a gene; V was cut back by 3 bases and J by 4 bases. The CDR3 is made up of 15 amino acids. The germline V gene has CDR1 GTSNPN and CDR2 SVGIG (reference sequence). The CDR3 coding sequence is TGTGCCTGGAGGCTACAGGGGACAGGGGGCTATGGCTACACCTTC. This codes for CAWRLQGTGGYGYTF.

The table lists this clone with a few counts. This chain links TRBV30 with TRBJ2-7, with 7 nucleotides matching TRBD2. Trimming at V came to 0 bases and at J to 7 bases, leaving 3 bases not matched to a gene. This CDR3 is built from 12 residues. CDR1 and CDR2 from the germline V gene are GTSNPN and SVGIG (reference sequence). The CDR3: CAWSVAGNEQYF. In DNA, the CDR3 is TGTGCCTGGAGTGTAGCGGGGAATGAGCAGTACTTC.

The chain is built from TRBV5-6 and TRBJ1-5, with D tentatively TRBD1 (6 bases). V lost 4 bases and J 6 bases, leaving 11 bases between the germline ends. The CDR3 has 13 amino acids. Germline loops: CDR1 SGHDT, CDR2 YYEEEE. This CDR3 is CASSAQGSQPQHF. In DNA, the CDR3 is TGTGCCAGCAGCGCCCAGGGGTCTCAGCCCCAGCATTTT.

This clone appeared a few times. V is TRBV5-1 and J is TRBJ2-1; TRBD2 aligns across 7 bases. There are 16 residues in the CDR3. The germline V gene has CDR1 SGHRS and CDR2 YFSETQ. The V and J ends lost 0 bases and 12 bases, in that order; junction bases with no gene match: 15. The CDR3: CASSLGLADTLLRQFF. The CDR3 DNA sequence: TGCGCCAGCAGCTTGGGGCTAGCGGATACCTTGTTACGGCAGTTCTTC.

This rearrangement joins TRBV19 to TRBJ1-2, with 10 bases matching TRBD1. V trimming: 8 bases; J trimming: 3 bases; junction bases outside the gene matches: 15. The germline gives CDR1 LNHDA, CDR2 SQIVND (reference sequence). The CDR3 spans 17 residues. CDR3 amino acids: CASLGQTGGEGYYGYTF. CDR3 nucleotides: TGTGCCAGTTTGGGCCAGACAGGGGGCGAAGGATACTATGGCTACACCTTC.

This clone occurred a few times. V gene TRBV6-5 combines with J gene TRBJ2-1; 8 bases line up with TRBD1. Trimming at V came to 5 bases and at J to 15 bases, leaving 9 bases not matched to a gene. Germline V gene sequence: CDR1 MNHEY, CDR2 SVGAGI. This CDR3 comprises 12 residues. The CDR3 region has the DNA TGTGCCAGCAGTGAAGGACAGGGATCTGTGTTCTTC. Its protein product is CASSEGQGSVFF.

In nucleotides, the CDR3 is TGTGCCTGGAGTGGTAACACAGGGGGCGTAGGCTACACCTTC. Protein product: CAWSGNTGGVGYTF. The chain combines TRBV30 with TRBJ1-2; 9 bases are a match to TRBD1. The J segment lost 8 bases and the V segment lost 1 base, leaving 8 bases of the junction unmatched. Germline loops: CDR1 GTSNPN, CDR2 SVGIG (reference sequence). This CDR3 spans 14 amino acids.

As for this clone: Other DNA sequences in the sample encode the same CDR3. The J gene is TRBJ1-1, the V gene TRBV9; tentatively, D is TRBD1 (6 bases). Between the trimmed V and J ends, which lost 2 bases and 2 bases, there was a span of 7 bases. The CDR3 covers 13 residues. The germline V gene has CDR1 SGDLS and CDR2 YYNGEE. Here the CDR3 DNA reads TGTGCCAGCAGCGTGGACAGAAACACTGAAGCTTTCTTT. It codes for CASSVDRNTEAFF.

This clone was recorded a few times. J is TRBJ2-7 and V is TRBV30, with a tentative D call TRBD1 (5 bases). Germline V gene sequence: CDR1 GTSNPN, CDR2 SVGIG (reference sequence). The CDR3 consists of 10 residues. Between the trimmed V and J ends, which lost 5 bases and 3 bases, there was a span of 5 bases. CDR3 sequence: CAWGHYEQYF. The CDR3 nucleotides read TGTGCCTGGGGACACTACGAGCAGTACTTC.

V is TRBV5-4 and J is TRBJ1-1; 7 bases are shared with TRBD1. Germline trimming cut 0 bases from V and 5 bases from J; bases unmatched to any gene: 10. The germline gives CDR1 SGHNT, CDR2 YYREEE (reference sequence). The CDR3 runs 16 residues. CDR3 loop: CASSLAGETGKTEAFF. Here the CDR3 DNA reads TGTGCCAGCAGCTTGGCCGGGGAGACAGGGAAGACTGAAGCTTTCTTT.

The chain carries TRBV6-6 and TRBJ1-5; possibly TRBD1 for D (6 bases). The CDR3 consists of 13 residues. Trimming shortened V by 5 bases and J by 4 bases, and 9 bases separated the two germline ends. CDR1 and CDR2 from the germline V gene are MNHNY and SVGAGI (reference sequence). The CDR3 here is CASSLQGNQPQHF. CDR3 in DNA: TGTGCCAGCAGTCTACAGGGTAATCAGCCCCAGCATTTT.

The CDR3 here is CAWTGGPTEAFF. CDR3 nucleotides: TGTGCCTGGACAGGTGGCCCCACTGAAGCTTTCTTT. The rearrangement uses TRBV30 and TRBJ1-1; no firm D call. The germline gives CDR1 GTSNPN, CDR2 SVGIG (reference sequence). The CDR3 runs 12 residues. Trimming left V 4 bases short and J 4 bases short, with 10 bases between.